This is a list of T cell receptor beta chains from one sample in a study of OX40 agonist ivuxolimab in advanced cancers. Sequencing was performed with immunoSEQ multiplex PCR; in TCRdb, only in-frame clones are kept and a portion is missing. The sample shows around 74,000 clones, roughly 80% of them seen only once. The sample in question was CD4+ or CD8+ T cells sorted from blood, obtained in a trial of the OX40 agonist ivuxolimab. Source of these receptors: an adult with an advanced solid tumor such as melanoma, head and neck, liver or kidney cancer. CDR3s include the opening cysteine and the closing phenylalanine or tryptophan. Fields, in order: clone size, J gene, D gene, V gene, CDR3 DNA, CDR3 protein. The D gene is left open where the match is weak. For some rows the clone size is stated as once, few or many, or as a class when expanded; others skip it.

abundance: -; j_gene: TRBJ2-2; d_gene: -; v_gene: TRBV4-3; CDR3nt: TGCGCCAGCAGCCAACTCAGTGGAGGCACCGGGGAGCTGTTTTTT; CDR3aa: CASSQLSGGTGELFF
abundance: once; j_gene: TRBJ2-7; d_gene: TRBD2; v_gene: TRBV18; CDR3nt: TGTGCCAGCTCACCACCGTCTAGCGGGGGGGGGACTTACGAGCAGTACTTC; CDR3aa: CASSPPSSGGGTYEQYF
abundance: -; j_gene: TRBJ2-1; d_gene: -; v_gene: TRBV6-5; CDR3nt: TGTGCCAGCAGTTATACGGGAGTCGCATACAATGAGCAGTTCTTC; CDR3aa: CASSYTGVAYNEQFF
abundance: once; j_gene: TRBJ1-1; d_gene: -; v_gene: TRBV5-1; CDR3nt: TGCGCCAGCAGCTCTAGGGGTAGTACTAACACTGAAGCTTTCTTT; CDR3aa: CASSSRGSTNTEAFF
abundance: few; j_gene: TRBJ2-7; d_gene: -; v_gene: TRBV4-3; CDR3nt: TGCGCCAGCAGCCAAGAGCACAGCTACGAGCAGTACTTC; CDR3aa: CASSQEHSYEQYF
abundance: few; j_gene: TRBJ1-5; d_gene: -; v_gene: TRBV4-1; CDR3nt: TGCGCCAGCAGCCAAGATTCATTCAGGATTACGAGCAATCAGCCCCAGCATTTT; CDR3aa: CASSQDSFRITSNQPQHF
abundance: few; j_gene: TRBJ1-6; d_gene: TRBD1; v_gene: TRBV28; CDR3nt: TGTGCCAGCACCTGGGACAGTAGAAATTCACCCCTCCACTTT; CDR3aa: CASTWDSRNSPLHF
abundance: -; j_gene: TRBJ2-6; d_gene: -; v_gene: TRBV5-6; CDR3nt: TGTGCCAGCAGATCCAGGGGGGCTGGGGCCAACGTCCTGACTTTC; CDR3aa: CASRSRGAGANVLTF
abundance: -; j_gene: TRBJ2-6; d_gene: -; v_gene: TRBV27; CDR3nt: TGTGCCAGCACCGCAAACCTTGGGGCCAACGTCCTGACTTTC; CDR3aa: CASTANLGANVLTF
abundance: -; j_gene: TRBJ2-6; d_gene: -; v_gene: TRBV5-4; CDR3nt: TGTGCCAGCAGCTTGGATTGGAGTGGGGCCAACGTCCTGACTTTC; CDR3aa: CASSLDWSGANVLTF
abundance: -; j_gene: TRBJ2-5; d_gene: TRBD1; v_gene: TRBV5-1; CDR3nt: TGCGCCAGCAGCTTGGGGCAGGGGGCGCGGCAAGAGACCCAGTACTTC; CDR3aa: CASSLGQGARQETQYF
abundance: -; j_gene: TRBJ2-7; d_gene: -; v_gene: TRBV7-2; CDR3nt: TGTGCCAGCAGCTTCCAGGGTGGGTACGAGCAGTACTTC; CDR3aa: CASSFQGGYEQYF
abundance: -; j_gene: TRBJ1-2; d_gene: TRBD1; v_gene: TRBV18; CDR3nt: TGTGCCAGCTCACCTGGACAGGGGTTAGGCTATGGCTACACCTTC; CDR3aa: CASSPGQGLGYGYTF
abundance: -; j_gene: TRBJ2-6; d_gene: -; v_gene: TRBV2; CDR3nt: TGTGCCAGCAGCCGAGAGGGGTCCTCCTCTGGGGCCAACGTCCTGACTTTC; CDR3aa: CASSREGSSSGANVLTF
abundance: -; j_gene: TRBJ1-2; d_gene: TRBD1; v_gene: TRBV4-2; CDR3nt: TGTGCCAGCAGCCACCCACAGGGGGCGTCTAACTATGGCTACACCTTC; CDR3aa: CASSHPQGASNYGYTF
abundance: -; j_gene: TRBJ1-6; d_gene: -; v_gene: TRBV7-3; CDR3nt: TGTGCCAGCAGCTTAACCGATAATTCACCCCTCCACTTT; CDR3aa: CASSLTDNSPLHF
abundance: -; j_gene: TRBJ2-7; d_gene: -; v_gene: TRBV5-1; CDR3nt: TGCGCCAGCAGCTTGCTCGGGGCGGGGACCTACGAGCAGTACTTC; CDR3aa: CASSLLGAGTYEQYF
abundance: -; j_gene: TRBJ2-4; d_gene: -; v_gene: TRBV2; CDR3nt: TGTGCCAGCAGTGGTGAGGGAGCCATTCAGTACTTC; CDR3aa: CASSGEGAIQYF
abundance: once; j_gene: TRBJ1-1; d_gene: -; v_gene: TRBV7-3; CDR3nt: TGTGCCAGCAGCGCCTCAGGGGCCACTGAAGCTTTCTTT; CDR3aa: CASSASGATEAFF
abundance: -; j_gene: TRBJ2-1; d_gene: TRBD2; v_gene: TRBV5-1; CDR3nt: TGCGCCAGCAGCTTGGTGTTGCTAGCGGGAGTGCGTGAGCAGTTCTTC; CDR3aa: CASSLVLLAGVREQFF
abundance: -; j_gene: TRBJ2-4; d_gene: -; v_gene: TRBV6-1; CDR3nt: TGTGCCAGCAGTGATAATCTCATTCAGTACTTC; CDR3aa: CASSDNLIQYF
abundance: -; j_gene: TRBJ2-7; d_gene: -; v_gene: TRBV6-5; CDR3nt: TGTGCCAGCAGCTCTTCCTCCTACGAGCAGTACTTC; CDR3aa: CASSSSSYEQYF
abundance: few; j_gene: TRBJ2-7; d_gene: -; v_gene: TRBV5-6; CDR3nt: TGTGCCAGCAGCTTTCAGGGCCCCATCAACGGCGAGCAGTACTTC; CDR3aa: CASSFQGPINGEQYF
abundance: few; j_gene: TRBJ2-5; d_gene: TRBD1; v_gene: TRBV29-1; CDR3nt: TGCAGCGTGGGGACAGGTGAGGGGACCCAGTACTTC; CDR3aa: CSVGTGEGTQYF
abundance: -; j_gene: TRBJ2-5; d_gene: TRBD1; v_gene: TRBV9; CDR3nt: TGTGCCAGCAGCAGACAGGGGGCAGAAGAGACCCAGTACTTC; CDR3aa: CASSRQGAEETQYF
abundance: -; j_gene: TRBJ2-1; d_gene: -; v_gene: TRBV18; CDR3nt: TGTGCCAGCTCACCACTAGATGCCTCTGAGCAGTTCTTC; CDR3aa: CASSPLDASEQFF
abundance: once; j_gene: TRBJ2-7; d_gene: -; v_gene: TRBV19; CDR3nt: TGTGCCAGTAGTGTGAGATCTGGCGAGCAGTACTTC; CDR3aa: CASSVRSGEQYF
abundance: -; j_gene: TRBJ2-2; d_gene: -; v_gene: TRBV18; CDR3nt: TGTGCCAGCTCAAGGACAGAGAACACCGGGGAGCTGTTTTTT; CDR3aa: CASSRTENTGELFF
abundance: -; j_gene: TRBJ2-7; d_gene: -; v_gene: TRBV28; CDR3nt: TGTGCCAGCAGTTACCTTACAGGGACCTACGAGCAGTACTTC; CDR3aa: CASSYLTGTYEQYF
abundance: -; j_gene: TRBJ1-4; d_gene: -; v_gene: TRBV5-1; CDR3nt: TGCGCCAGCAGCTTGTGGGGGCGGGAGACTAATGAAAAACTGTTTTTT; CDR3aa: CASSLWGRETNEKLFF
abundance: -; j_gene: TRBJ2-5; d_gene: TRBD2; v_gene: TRBV10-3; CDR3nt: TGTGCCATCTCCAGCGGGAGGCAAGAGACCCAGTACTTC; CDR3aa: CAISSGRQETQYF
abundance: -; j_gene: TRBJ2-5; d_gene: -; v_gene: TRBV30; CDR3nt: TGTGCCTGGACATCGGGGAAGACCCAGTACTTC; CDR3aa: CAWTSGKTQYF
abundance: -; j_gene: TRBJ1-3; d_gene: -; v_gene: TRBV19; CDR3nt: TGTGCCAGTAGAAAAGGCGGGACCCCACGGACGGGAAACACCATATATTTT; CDR3aa: CASRKGGTPRTGNTIYF
abundance: -; j_gene: TRBJ2-1; d_gene: -; v_gene: TRBV7-3; CDR3nt: TGTGCCGGCAGCTTAAAACGAGAGGACAATGAGCAGTTCTTC; CDR3aa: CAGSLKREDNEQFF
abundance: -; j_gene: TRBJ2-1; d_gene: -; v_gene: TRBV28; CDR3nt: TGTGCCAGCAGTTCGGTGCGTAGCAACAATGAGCAGTTCTTC; CDR3aa: CASSSVRSNNEQFF
abundance: -; j_gene: TRBJ2-4; d_gene: TRBD2; v_gene: TRBV4-3; CDR3nt: TGCGCCAGCAGTCCTTCCCAACTAGCGGGGGCCTTAGCCAAAAACATTCAGTACTTC; CDR3aa: CASSPSQLAGALAKNIQYF
abundance: -; j_gene: TRBJ2-5; d_gene: TRBD2; v_gene: TRBV7-2; CDR3nt: TGTGCCAGCAGCTTAAGAGCGGGGGAGACCCAGTACTTC; CDR3aa: CASSLRAGETQYF
abundance: -; j_gene: TRBJ1-5; d_gene: -; v_gene: TRBV7-8; CDR3nt: TGTGCCAGCAGCTTAGAGTTCCGGGCCCGGGGGAATCAGCCCCAGCATTTT; CDR3aa: CASSLEFRARGNQPQHF
abundance: once; j_gene: TRBJ1-1; d_gene: TRBD1; v_gene: TRBV9; CDR3nt: TGTGCCAGCAGCCCACGGGACAGTTACACTGAAGCTTTCTTT; CDR3aa: CASSPRDSYTEAFF
abundance: -; j_gene: TRBJ2-1; d_gene: -; v_gene: TRBV6-1; CDR3nt: TGTGCCAGCAGTGAATTGGAAGGGGATACGGCAGCGAGTGAGCAGTTCTTC; CDR3aa: CASSELEGDTAASEQFF
abundance: -; j_gene: TRBJ1-6; d_gene: TRBD1; v_gene: TRBV11-2; CDR3nt: TGTGCCAGCAGCTTTAGGTGGGGACAGACCTTTAATTCACCCCTCCACTTT; CDR3aa: CASSFRWGQTFNSPLHF
abundance: -; j_gene: TRBJ2-7; d_gene: -; v_gene: TRBV6-1; CDR3nt: TGTGCCAGCAGTGAAGTGGATCGGCAGGACGAGCAGTACTTC; CDR3aa: CASSEVDRQDEQYF
abundance: once; j_gene: TRBJ1-5; d_gene: TRBD1; v_gene: TRBV6-5; CDR3nt: TGTGCCAGCAGTCGACAGGGGGGTCAGCCCCAGCATTTT; CDR3aa: CASSRQGGQPQHF
abundance: -; j_gene: TRBJ1-1; d_gene: -; v_gene: TRBV30; CDR3nt: TGTGCCTGGAGTGTACAGCAGGGCACTGAAGCTTTCTTT; CDR3aa: CAWSVQQGTEAFF
abundance: -; j_gene: TRBJ1-1; d_gene: -; v_gene: TRBV28; CDR3nt: TGTGCCAGCAGTTTAAGAACAGGGAAAGCTTTCTTT; CDR3aa: CASSLRTGKAFF
abundance: -; j_gene: TRBJ2-5; d_gene: -; v_gene: TRBV5-1; CDR3nt: TGCGCCAGCAGCTGGGAAGAGACCCAGTACTTC; CDR3aa: CASSWEETQYF
abundance: -; j_gene: TRBJ2-7; d_gene: -; v_gene: TRBV28; CDR3nt: TGTGCCAGCACCTCTTTCAGGGAGCAGTACTTC; CDR3aa: CASTSFREQYF
abundance: -; j_gene: TRBJ2-5; d_gene: -; v_gene: TRBV5-4; CDR3nt: TGTGCCAGCAGCCCAACGACGGGCGGCGGGGAGACCCAGTACTTC; CDR3aa: CASSPTTGGGETQYF
abundance: -; j_gene: TRBJ1-5; d_gene: TRBD1; v_gene: TRBV5-1; CDR3nt: TGCGCCAGCAGCTTAGGGACAGGCTATAGCAATCAGCCCCAGCATTTT; CDR3aa: CASSLGTGYSNQPQHF
abundance: -; j_gene: TRBJ2-3; d_gene: -; v_gene: TRBV7-2; CDR3nt: TGTGCCAGCAGCTTAGAACAGGGCACAGATACGCAGTATTTT; CDR3aa: CASSLEQGTDTQYF
abundance: once; j_gene: TRBJ1-2; d_gene: -; v_gene: TRBV19; CDR3nt: TGTGCCAGTAGTATAGCCCTTCTGGACGGACTCTCTGGCTACACCTTC; CDR3aa: CASSIALLDGLSGYTF
abundance: -; j_gene: TRBJ2-2; d_gene: -; v_gene: TRBV19; CDR3nt: TGTGCCAGTAACACACCAGGAGGCACCGGGGAGCTGTTTTTT; CDR3aa: CASNTPGGTGELFF
abundance: -; j_gene: TRBJ2-6; d_gene: -; v_gene: TRBV9; CDR3nt: TGTGCCAGCAGCGTAGGGGGGTCTGGGGCCAACGTCCTGACTTTC; CDR3aa: CASSVGGSGANVLTF
abundance: once; j_gene: TRBJ1-5; d_gene: TRBD1; v_gene: TRBV29-1; CDR3nt: TGCAGCGTTGGGGGACAGGGCACCAATCAGCCCCAGCATTTT; CDR3aa: CSVGGQGTNQPQHF
abundance: -; j_gene: TRBJ2-2; d_gene: -; v_gene: TRBV25-1; CDR3nt: TGTGCCAGCAGTATTGGGACTCACACCGGGGAGCTGTTTTTT; CDR3aa: CASSIGTHTGELFF
abundance: -; j_gene: TRBJ2-5; d_gene: TRBD1; v_gene: TRBV7-2; CDR3nt: TGTGCCAGCATCCACAGACAGGGAGAGACCCAGTACTTC; CDR3aa: CASIHRQGETQYF
abundance: few; j_gene: TRBJ2-5; d_gene: TRBD2; v_gene: TRBV6-6; CDR3nt: TGTGCCAGCAGTTACACACGGACTAGCTCTGAGACCCAGTACTTC; CDR3aa: CASSYTRTSSETQYF
abundance: -; j_gene: TRBJ1-5; d_gene: -; v_gene: TRBV28; CDR3nt: TGTGCCAGCACAATCGGGGGGAGCAATCGCCCCCAGCATTTT; CDR3aa: CASTIGGSNRPQHF
abundance: -; j_gene: TRBJ2-4; d_gene: TRBD1; v_gene: TRBV9; CDR3nt: TGTGCCAGCAGCGTATCAGGGGGCCAAGACATTCAGTACTTC; CDR3aa: CASSVSGGQDIQYF